This T cell receptor (beta chain) appears in the sequencing data of a study of Graves' ophthalmopathy and Graves' hyperthyroidism. Study outcomes and limitations: Prediction of ophthalmopathy progression reached less than 71% sensitivity and 72.22% specificity.

Excluded were patients with other autoimmune diseases, uncontrolled infections, pregnancy or lactation. In germline, CDR1 is SEHNR, CDR2 FQNEAQ (reference sequence). This CDR3 comprises 14 residues. RNA served as the template for amplifying TCR beta CDR3 regions. Following a first-round RT-PCR that used HTBI primers, a second-round multiplex PCR was carried out. TCRdb used MiXCR to reprocess the multiplex PCR reads, holding one entry per CDR3 protein. The sample lists approximately 700,000 distinct CDR3 sequences; 40% were seen once. Worth noting for this clonotype: What it recognizes is unknown. Being one base from a much bigger clone, this may be a read error.

The specimen was peripheral blood. The chain employs TRBV7-9 and TRBJ2-5; TRBD2 matches at 8 bases. The TCR sequence derives from an adult man with Graves' ophthalmopathy. CDR3 sequence (DNA): TGTGTCAGCAGCGCAAAGCGGGGGAAAGAGACCCAGTACTTC. This translates into CVSSAKRGKETQYF.